This T cell receptor beta chain was sequenced during a study of T cell changes during pregnancy in multiple sclerosis. There are 16 residues in the CDR3. Germline V lookup: CDR1 MDHEN, CDR2 SYDVKM. Trimming removed 5 bases from V and 5 bases from J, with 22 bases in between. The repertoire was sequenced with immunoSEQ multiplex PCR; TCRdb's copy has only in-frame clones and lacks some. In the table there are tens of thousands of clones, approximately 90% of which are singletons. This material consisted of CD8+ T cells from peripheral blood mononuclear cells, taken in the second trimester of pregnancy. V usage is TRBV28 and J usage is TRBJ2-7, with D tentatively TRBD2 (5 bases). This TCR was recovered from a female donor with multiple sclerosis, enrolled in a pregnancy study. The CDR3 region has the DNA TGTGCCAGCAGTCCACCCCTCGGGGTGGTTACCGACGAGCAGTACTTC. Its protein is CASSPPLGVVTDEQYF.